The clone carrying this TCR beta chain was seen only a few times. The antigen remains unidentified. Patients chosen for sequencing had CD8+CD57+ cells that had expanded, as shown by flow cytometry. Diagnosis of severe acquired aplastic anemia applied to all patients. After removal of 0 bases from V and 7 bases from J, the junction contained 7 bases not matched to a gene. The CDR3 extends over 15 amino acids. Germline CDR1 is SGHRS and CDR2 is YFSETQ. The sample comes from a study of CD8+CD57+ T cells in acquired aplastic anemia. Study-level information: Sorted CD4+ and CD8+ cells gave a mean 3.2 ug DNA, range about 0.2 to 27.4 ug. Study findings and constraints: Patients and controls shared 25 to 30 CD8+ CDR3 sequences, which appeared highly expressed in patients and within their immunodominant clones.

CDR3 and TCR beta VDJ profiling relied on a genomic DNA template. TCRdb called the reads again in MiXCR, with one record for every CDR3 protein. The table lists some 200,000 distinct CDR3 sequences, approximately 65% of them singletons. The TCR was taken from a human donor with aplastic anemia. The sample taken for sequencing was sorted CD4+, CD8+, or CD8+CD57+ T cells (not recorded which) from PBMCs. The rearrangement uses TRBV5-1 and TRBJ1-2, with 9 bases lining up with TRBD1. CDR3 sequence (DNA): TGCGCCAGCAGCTTGGACCTCACAGGGGGCAGTGGCTACACCTTC. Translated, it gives CASSLDLTGGSGYTF.